Listed below are T cell receptor beta chains from one sample, sequenced in a study of blood T cell repertoires in COVID-19. Sequenced by immunoSEQ multiplex PCR; TCRdb stores in-frame clones only, minus some. The sample has some 170,000 clones; around 84% are singletons. Sequencing was performed on PBMCs or T cells enriched from blood (not recorded which). These receptor sequences come from a man aged 50-60 years who had recovered from COVID-19. CDR3s leave out the opening cysteine and the closing phenylalanine or tryptophan. Fields, in order: V gene, J gene, CDR3 protein.

TRBV19	TRBJ2-7	ASSTVVTRAYEQY
TRBV15	TRBJ1-5	ATSRGQGNQPQH
TRBV2	TRBJ2-2	ASSEAGLPIGELF
TRBV21-1	TRBJ1-2	ASRGDRGRSYGYT
TRBV21-1	TRBJ1-1	ASSKALAAEAF
TRBV7-9	TRBJ2-3	ASSRYATSGGSDTQY
TRBV7-8	TRBJ2-7	ASSPWTSGGTRFYEQY
TRBV5-1	TRBJ2-2	ASSWGKGATGELF
TRBV5-5	TRBJ1-2	ASSQTGQGNGYT
TRBV11-2	TRBJ1-4	ASSPWTGEKLF
TRBV19	TRBJ1-1	ASSARDTLNTEAF
TRBV28	TRBJ2-7	ASRSDSYEQY
TRBV18	TRBJ1-4	ASSATGSPFEKLF
TRBV5-4	TRBJ2-1	ASSLSTYNEQF
TRBV11-3	TRBJ2-3	ASSLGERFSTDTQY
TRBV4-1	TRBJ1-1	ASSQDYGGGFPAF
TRBV5-4	TRBJ1-5	ASSGIQGRNQPQH
TRBV7-9	TRBJ2-2	ASSLGRNTGELF
TRBV24-1	TRBJ2-7	ATSDSGGREQY
TRBV5-1	TRBJ1-6	ASSPQAISYNSPLH
TRBV3-1/TRBV3-2	TRBJ2-1	ASSPASGTEQF
TRBV28	TRBJ2-5	ASSLPGIETQY
TRBV14	TRBJ1-1	ASSQDWGQHVNTEAF
TRBV7-8	TRBJ1-6	ASSLAQGVNSPLH
TRBV4-1	TRBJ1-2	ASSQGGYQRSGYT
TRBV5-1	TRBJ2-2	ASSSHSTGGAPGELF
TRBV6-5	TRBJ2-5	ASRQIRGRETQY
TRBV6-5	TRBJ2-7	ASSQDRASFEQY
TRBV5-1	TRBJ2-5	ASRSQGTAQETQY
TRBV11-2	TRBJ2-3	ASSPGLASDTQY
TRBV15	TRBJ1-2	ATSRGGDPWYGYT
TRBV9	TRBJ1-2	ASSVLPGTGAVPAGYT
TRBV7-9	TRBJ2-4	ASSPLYPGEASKNIQY
TRBV9	TRBJ1-6	ASSVPGKGSPLH
TRBV3-1/TRBV3-2	TRBJ1-3	ASSQERSSGNTIY
TRBV18	TRBJ1-5	ASSSDRTPNQPQH
TRBV30	TRBJ1-2	AWNLYQGGYGYT
TRBV12-3/TRBV12-4	TRBJ1-2	ASTTTGFGYT
TRBV28	TRBJ2-1	ASSLRGWDEQF
TRBV3-1/TRBV3-2	TRBJ2-4	ASSQSPIRGAGSKNIQY
TRBV2	TRBJ2-3	ASGGQPTDTQY
TRBV15	TRBJ2-3	ATSRGGEDTQY
TRBV10-1	TRBJ1-2	ASSDRTGDGYGYT
TRBV30	TRBJ2-7	AWSVAGWFDEQY
TRBV3-1/TRBV3-2	TRBJ1-1	ASNKQGMVTEAF